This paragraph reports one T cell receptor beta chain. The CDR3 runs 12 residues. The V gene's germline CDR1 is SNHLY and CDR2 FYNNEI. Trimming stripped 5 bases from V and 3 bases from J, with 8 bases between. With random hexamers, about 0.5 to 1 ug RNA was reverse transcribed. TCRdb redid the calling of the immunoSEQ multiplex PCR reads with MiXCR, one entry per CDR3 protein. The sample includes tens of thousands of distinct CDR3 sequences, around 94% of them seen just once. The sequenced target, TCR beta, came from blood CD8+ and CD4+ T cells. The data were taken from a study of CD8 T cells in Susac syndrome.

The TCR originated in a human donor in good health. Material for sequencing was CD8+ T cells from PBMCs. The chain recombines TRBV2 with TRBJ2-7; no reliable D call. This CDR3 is CASSNKVYEQYF. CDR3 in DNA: TGTGCCAGCAGTAACAAGGTCTACGAGCAGTACTTC.